The T cell receptor beta chain under discussion was sequenced for a study of patients and donors after allogeneic stem cell transplantation. TCRdb reprocessed the RT-PCR reads with MiXCR, giving one entry per CDR3 protein. The sample contains hundreds of thousands of distinct CDR3 sequences, roughly 38% of which appear only once. Trimming stripped 4 bases from V and 2 bases from J, with 20 bases between. Germline lookup yields CDR1 MDHEN and CDR2 SYDVKM. The length of the CDR3 is 17 residues. Sequencing was done on a sample of blood, either unsorted or a sorted T cell fraction (not recorded which). This chain uses TRBV28 with TRBJ1-2, with D unclear. This sequence originates from a human donor who was either an allogeneic HSCT recipient or a stem cell or donor lymphocyte infusion donor (not recorded which). It is not recorded whose cells these are; they may come from a transplant donor. In DNA form, the CDR3 reads TGTGCCAGCAGTTCCCCATTAGGAAGGAAAGGGAACTATGGCTACACCTTC. This gives the protein CASSSPLGRKGNYGYTF.